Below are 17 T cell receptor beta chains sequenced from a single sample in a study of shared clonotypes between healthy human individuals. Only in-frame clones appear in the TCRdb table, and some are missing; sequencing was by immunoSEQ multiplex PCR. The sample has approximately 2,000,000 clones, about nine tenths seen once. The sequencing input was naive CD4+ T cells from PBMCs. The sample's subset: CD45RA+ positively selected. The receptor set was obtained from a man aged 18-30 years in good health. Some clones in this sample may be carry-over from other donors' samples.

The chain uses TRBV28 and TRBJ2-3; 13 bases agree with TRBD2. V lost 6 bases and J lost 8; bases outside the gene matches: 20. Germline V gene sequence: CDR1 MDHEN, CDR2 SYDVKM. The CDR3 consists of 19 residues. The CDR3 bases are TGTGCCAGCAGCGACTTGATCCCGGGACTAGCGGGAACAAAGGGTACGCAGTATTTT. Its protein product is CASSDLIPGLAGTKGTQYF.

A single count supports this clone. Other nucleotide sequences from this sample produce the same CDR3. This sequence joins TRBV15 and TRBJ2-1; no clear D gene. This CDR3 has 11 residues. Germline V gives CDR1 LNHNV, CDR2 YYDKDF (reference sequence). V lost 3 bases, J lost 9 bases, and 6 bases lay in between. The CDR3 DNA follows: TGTGCCACCAGCAGGGGTAGTGAGCAGTTCTTC. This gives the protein CATSRGSEQFF.

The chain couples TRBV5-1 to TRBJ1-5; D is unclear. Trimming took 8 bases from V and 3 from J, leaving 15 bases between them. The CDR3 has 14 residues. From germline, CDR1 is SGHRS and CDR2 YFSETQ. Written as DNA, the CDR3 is TGCGCCAGTACAGAAGGGCCCAACAATCAGCCCCAGCATTTT. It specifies CASTEGPNNQPQHF.

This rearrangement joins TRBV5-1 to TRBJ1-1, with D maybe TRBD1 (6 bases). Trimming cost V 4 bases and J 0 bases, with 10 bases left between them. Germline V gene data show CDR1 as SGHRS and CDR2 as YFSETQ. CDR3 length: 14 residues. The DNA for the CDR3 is TGCGCCAGCAGCAGGGGGGCGTTGAACACTGAAGCTTTCTTT. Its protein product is CASSRGALNTEAFF.

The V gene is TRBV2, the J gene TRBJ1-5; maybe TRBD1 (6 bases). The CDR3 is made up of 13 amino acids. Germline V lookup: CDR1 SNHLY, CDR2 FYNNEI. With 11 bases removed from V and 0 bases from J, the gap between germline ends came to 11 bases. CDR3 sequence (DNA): TGTGCCTGCTACAGGGATAGCAATCAGCCCCAGCATTTT. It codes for CACYRDSNQPQHF.

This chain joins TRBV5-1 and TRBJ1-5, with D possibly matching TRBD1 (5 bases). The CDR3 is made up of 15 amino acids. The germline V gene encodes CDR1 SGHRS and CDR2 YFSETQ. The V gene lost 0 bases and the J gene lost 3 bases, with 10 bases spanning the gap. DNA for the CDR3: TGCGCCAGCAGCTTGGAAGGGGATGACAATCAGCCCCAGCATTTT. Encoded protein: CASSLEGDDNQPQHF.

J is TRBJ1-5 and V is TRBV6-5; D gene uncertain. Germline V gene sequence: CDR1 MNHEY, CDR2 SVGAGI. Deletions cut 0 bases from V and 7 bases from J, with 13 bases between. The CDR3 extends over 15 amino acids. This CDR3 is CASSYSSDPGQPQHF. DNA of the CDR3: TGTGCCAGCAGTTACTCATCCGACCCGGGGCAGCCCCAGCATTTT.

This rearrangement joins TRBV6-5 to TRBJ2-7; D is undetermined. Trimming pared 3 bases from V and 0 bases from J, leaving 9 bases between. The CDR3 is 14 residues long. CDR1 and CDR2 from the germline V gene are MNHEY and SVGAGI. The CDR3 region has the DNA TGTGCCAGCAGTTATAAGGGCAGCTCCTACGAGCAGTACTTC. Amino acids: CASSYKGSSYEQYF.

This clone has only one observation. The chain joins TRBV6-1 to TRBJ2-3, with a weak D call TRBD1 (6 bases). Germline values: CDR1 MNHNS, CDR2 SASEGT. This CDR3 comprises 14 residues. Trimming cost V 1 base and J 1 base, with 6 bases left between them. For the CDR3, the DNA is TGTGCCAGCAGTGAAGAGGGGGGCACAGATACGCAGTATTTT. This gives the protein CASSEEGGTDTQYF.

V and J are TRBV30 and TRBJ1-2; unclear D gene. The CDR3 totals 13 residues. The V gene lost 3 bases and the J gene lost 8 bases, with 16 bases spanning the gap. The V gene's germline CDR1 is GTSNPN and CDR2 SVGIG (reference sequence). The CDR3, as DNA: TGTGCCTGGAGCGTCGAAGATAGGAGGGGCTACACCTTC. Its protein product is CAWSVEDRRGYTF.

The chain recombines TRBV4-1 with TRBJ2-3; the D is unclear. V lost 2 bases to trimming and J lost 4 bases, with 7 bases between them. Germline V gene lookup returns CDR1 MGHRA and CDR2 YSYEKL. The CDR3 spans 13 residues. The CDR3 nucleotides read TGCGCCAGCAGCCAAAAAGTCGCAGATACGCAGTATTTT. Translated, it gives CASSQKVADTQYF.

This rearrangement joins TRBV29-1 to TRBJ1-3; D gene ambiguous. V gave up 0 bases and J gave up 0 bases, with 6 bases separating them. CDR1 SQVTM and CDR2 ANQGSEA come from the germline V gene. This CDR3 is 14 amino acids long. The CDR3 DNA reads TGCAGCGTTGAAGAGGGCATCTCTGGAAACACCATATATTTT. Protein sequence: CSVEEGISGNTIYF. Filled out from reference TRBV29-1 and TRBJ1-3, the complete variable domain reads SAVISQKPSRDICQRGTSLTIQCQVDSQVTMMFWYRQQPGQSLTLIATANQGSEATYESGFVIDKFPISRPNLTFSTLTVSNMSPEDSSIYLCSVEEGISGNTIYFGEGSWLTVV.

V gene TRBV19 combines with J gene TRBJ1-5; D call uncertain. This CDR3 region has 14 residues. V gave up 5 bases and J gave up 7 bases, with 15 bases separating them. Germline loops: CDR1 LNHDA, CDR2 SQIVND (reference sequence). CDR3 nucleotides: TGTGCCAGTAGTCCCCTAGGAGGGAGACAGCCCCAGCATTTT. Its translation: CASSPLGGRQPQHF.

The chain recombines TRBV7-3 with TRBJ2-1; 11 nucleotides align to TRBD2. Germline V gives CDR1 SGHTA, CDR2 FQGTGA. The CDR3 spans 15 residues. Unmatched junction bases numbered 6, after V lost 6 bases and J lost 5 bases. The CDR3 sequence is CASRTSGSLNNEQFF. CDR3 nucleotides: TGTGCCAGCAGAACTAGCGGGAGTCTGAACAATGAGCAGTTCTTC.

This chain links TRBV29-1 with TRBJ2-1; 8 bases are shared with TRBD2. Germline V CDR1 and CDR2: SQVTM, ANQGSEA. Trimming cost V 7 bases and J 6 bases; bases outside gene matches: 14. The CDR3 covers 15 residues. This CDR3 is CSALGLAEGSNEQFF. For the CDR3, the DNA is TGCAGCGCGCTAGGACTAGCTGAGGGAAGCAATGAGCAGTTCTTC.

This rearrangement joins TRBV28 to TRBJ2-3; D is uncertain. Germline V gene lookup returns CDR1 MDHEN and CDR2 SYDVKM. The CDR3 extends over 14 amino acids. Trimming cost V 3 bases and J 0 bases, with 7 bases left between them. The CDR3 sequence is CASSLAHSTDTQYF. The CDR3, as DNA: TGTGCCAGCAGTTTGGCCCACAGCACAGATACGCAGTATTTT.

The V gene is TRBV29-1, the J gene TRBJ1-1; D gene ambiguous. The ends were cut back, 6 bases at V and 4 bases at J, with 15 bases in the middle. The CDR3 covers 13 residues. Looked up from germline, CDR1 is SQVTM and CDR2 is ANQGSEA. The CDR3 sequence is CSVQSTRGTEAFF. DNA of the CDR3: TGCAGCGTCCAATCGACCCGGGGCACTGAAGCTTTCTTT.